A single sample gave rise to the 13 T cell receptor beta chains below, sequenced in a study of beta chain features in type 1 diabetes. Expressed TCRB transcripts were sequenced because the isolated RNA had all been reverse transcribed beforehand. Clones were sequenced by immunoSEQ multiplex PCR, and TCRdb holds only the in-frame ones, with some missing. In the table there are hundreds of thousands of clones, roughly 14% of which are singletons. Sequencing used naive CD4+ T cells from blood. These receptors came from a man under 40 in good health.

The DNA of the CDR3 is TGTGCCAGCAGCACTCGACAGGGGCTGAACACTGAAGCTTTCTTT. Its translation is CASSTRQGLNTEAFF. The chain links TRBV11-3 to TRBJ1-1, with TRBD1 matching 8 bases. Germline V gene sequence: CDR1 SGHNT, CDR2 YENEEA. This CDR3 is 15 amino acids long. V lost 5 bases to trimming and J lost 0 bases; unmatched junction nucleotides: 5.

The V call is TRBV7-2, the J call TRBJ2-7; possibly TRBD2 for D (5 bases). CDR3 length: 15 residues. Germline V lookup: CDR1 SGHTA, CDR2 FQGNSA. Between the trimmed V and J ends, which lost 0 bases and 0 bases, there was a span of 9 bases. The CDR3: CASSLAGIGSYEQYF. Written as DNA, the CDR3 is TGTGCCAGCAGCTTAGCCGGGATAGGCTCCTACGAGCAGTACTTC.

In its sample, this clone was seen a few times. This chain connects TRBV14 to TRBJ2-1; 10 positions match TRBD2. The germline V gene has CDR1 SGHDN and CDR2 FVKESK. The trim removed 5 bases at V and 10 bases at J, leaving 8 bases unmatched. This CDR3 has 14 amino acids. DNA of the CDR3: TGTGCCAGCAGCTCCAGCGGGAGGGCCGGGGAGCAGTTCTTC. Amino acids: CASSSSGRAGEQFF.

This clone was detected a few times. The CDR3 region is CASSHTSGSYNEQFF. In DNA form, the CDR3 reads TGTGCCAGCAGCCATACTAGCGGGTCCTACAATGAGCAGTTCTTC. The V gene is TRBV14, the J gene TRBJ2-1; 9 nucleotides match TRBD2. CDR1 and CDR2 (germline): SGHDN, FVKESK. V lost 3 bases, J lost 1 base, and 1 base stayed unmatched. There are 15 residues in the CDR3.

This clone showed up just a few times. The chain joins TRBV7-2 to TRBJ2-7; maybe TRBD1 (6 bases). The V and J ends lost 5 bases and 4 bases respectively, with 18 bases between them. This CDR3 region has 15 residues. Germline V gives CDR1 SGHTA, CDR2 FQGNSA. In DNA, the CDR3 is TGTGCCAGCAGCCTTGGGGGCCTGCCGAATTACGAGCAGTACGTC. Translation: CASSLGGLPNYEQYV.

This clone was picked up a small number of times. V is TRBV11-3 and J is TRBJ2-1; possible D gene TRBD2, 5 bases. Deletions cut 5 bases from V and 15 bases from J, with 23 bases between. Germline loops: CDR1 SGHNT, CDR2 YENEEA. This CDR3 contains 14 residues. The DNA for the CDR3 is TGTGCCAGCAGCCGAGGGCGGCTGAGCGGTAATCGGTTCTTC. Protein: CASSRGRLSGNRFF.

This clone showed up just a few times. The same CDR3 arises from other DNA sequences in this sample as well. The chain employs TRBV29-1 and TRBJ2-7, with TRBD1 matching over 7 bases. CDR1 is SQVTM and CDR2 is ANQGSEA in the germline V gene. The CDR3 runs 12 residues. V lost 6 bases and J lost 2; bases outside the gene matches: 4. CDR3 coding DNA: TGCAGCGTCAGACAGGGAGCCTACGAGCAGTACTTC. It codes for CSVRQGAYEQYF.

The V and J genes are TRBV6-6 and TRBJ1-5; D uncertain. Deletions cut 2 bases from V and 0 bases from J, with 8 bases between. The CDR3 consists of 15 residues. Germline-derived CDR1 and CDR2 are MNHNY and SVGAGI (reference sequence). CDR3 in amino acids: CASSYGGISNQPQHF. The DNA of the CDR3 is TGTGCCAGCAGTTACGGCGGAATTAGCAATCAGCCCCAGCATTTT.

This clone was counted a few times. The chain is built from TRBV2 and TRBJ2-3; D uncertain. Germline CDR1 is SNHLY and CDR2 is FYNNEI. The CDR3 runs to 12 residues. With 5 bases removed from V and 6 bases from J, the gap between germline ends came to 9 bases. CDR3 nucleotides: TGTGCCAGCAGTTGGTACGGGGATACGCAGTATTTT. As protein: CASSWYGDTQYF.

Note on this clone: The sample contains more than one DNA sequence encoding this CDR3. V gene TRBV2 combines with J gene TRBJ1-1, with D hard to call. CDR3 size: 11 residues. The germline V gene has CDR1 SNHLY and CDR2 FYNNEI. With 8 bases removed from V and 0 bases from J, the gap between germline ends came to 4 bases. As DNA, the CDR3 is TGTGCCAGCCGTGTGAACACTGAAGCTTTCTTT. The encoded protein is CASRVNTEAFF.

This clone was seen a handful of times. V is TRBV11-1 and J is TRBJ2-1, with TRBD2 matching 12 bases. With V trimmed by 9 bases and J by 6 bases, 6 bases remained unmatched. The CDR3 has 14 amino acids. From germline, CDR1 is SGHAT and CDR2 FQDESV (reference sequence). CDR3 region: CASRTSGRSNEQFF. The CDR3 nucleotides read TGTGCCAGTCGAACTAGCGGGAGGTCCAATGAGCAGTTCTTC.

The DNA for the CDR3 is TGCGCCAGCAGCTCGACAGCGACAGATACGCAGTATTTT. Amino acids: CASSSTATDTQYF. This chain joins TRBV5-1 and TRBJ2-3; tentatively, D is TRBD1 (5 bases). Germline V lookup: CDR1 SGHRS, CDR2 YFSETQ. V was shortened by 3 bases and J by 3 bases, with 8 bases between the two germline ends. This CDR3 has 13 amino acids.

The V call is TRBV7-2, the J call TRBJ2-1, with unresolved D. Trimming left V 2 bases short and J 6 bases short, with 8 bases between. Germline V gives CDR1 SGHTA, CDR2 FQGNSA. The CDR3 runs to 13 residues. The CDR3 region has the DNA TGTGCCAGCAGCTTATTTAGGGTCAATGAGCAGTTCTTC. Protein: CASSLFRVNEQFF.